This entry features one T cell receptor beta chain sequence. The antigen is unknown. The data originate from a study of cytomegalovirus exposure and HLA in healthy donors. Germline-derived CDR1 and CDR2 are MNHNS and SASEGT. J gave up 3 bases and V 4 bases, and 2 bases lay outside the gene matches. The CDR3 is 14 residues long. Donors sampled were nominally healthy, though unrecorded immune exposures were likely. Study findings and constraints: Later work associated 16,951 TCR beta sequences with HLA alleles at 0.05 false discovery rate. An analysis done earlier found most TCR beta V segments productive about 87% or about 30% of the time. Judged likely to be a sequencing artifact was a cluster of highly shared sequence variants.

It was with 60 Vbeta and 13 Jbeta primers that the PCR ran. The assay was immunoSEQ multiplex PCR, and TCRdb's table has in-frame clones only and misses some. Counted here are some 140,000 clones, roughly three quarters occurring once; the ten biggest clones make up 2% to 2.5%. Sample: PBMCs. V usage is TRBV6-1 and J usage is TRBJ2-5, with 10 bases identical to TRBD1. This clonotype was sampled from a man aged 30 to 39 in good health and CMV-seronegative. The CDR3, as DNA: TGTGCCAGCAGTGGGACAGGGGGGAAAGAGACCCAGTACTTC. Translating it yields CASSGTGGKETQYF.